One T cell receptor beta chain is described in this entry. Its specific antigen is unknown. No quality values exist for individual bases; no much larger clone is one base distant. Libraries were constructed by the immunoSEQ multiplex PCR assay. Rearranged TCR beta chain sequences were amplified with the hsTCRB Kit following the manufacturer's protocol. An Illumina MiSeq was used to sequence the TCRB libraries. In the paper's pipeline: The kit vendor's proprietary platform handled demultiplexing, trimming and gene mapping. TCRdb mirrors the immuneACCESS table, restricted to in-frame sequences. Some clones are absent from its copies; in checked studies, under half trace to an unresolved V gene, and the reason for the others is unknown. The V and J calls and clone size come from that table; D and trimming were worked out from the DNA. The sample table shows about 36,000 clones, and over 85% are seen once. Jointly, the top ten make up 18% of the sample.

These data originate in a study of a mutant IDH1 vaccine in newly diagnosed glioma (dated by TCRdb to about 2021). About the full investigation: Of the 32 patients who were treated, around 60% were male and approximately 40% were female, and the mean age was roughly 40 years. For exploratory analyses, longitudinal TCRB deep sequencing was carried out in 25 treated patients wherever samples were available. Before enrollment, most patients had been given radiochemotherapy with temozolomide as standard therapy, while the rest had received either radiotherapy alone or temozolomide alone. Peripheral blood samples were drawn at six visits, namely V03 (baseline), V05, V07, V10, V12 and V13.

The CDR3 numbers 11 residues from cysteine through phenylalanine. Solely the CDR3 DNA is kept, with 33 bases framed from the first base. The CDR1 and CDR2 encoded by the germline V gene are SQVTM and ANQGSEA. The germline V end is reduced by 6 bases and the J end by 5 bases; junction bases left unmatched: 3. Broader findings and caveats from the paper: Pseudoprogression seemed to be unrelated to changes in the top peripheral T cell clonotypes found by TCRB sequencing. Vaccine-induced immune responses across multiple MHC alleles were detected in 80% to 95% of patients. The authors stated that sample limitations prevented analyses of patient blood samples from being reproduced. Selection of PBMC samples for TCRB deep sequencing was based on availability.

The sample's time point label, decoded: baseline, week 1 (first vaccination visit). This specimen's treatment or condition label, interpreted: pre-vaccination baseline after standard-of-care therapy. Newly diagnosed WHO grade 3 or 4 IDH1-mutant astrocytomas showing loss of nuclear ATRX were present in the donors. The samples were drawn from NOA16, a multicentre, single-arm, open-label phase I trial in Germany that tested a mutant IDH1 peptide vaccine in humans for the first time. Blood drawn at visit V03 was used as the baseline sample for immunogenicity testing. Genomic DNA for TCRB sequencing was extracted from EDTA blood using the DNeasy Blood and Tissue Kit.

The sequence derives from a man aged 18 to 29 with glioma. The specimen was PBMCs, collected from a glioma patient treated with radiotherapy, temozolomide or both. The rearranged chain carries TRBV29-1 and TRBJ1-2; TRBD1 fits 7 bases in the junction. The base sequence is TGCAGCGTGGACAGGCCATATGGCTACACCTTC. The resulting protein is CSVDRPYGYTF.